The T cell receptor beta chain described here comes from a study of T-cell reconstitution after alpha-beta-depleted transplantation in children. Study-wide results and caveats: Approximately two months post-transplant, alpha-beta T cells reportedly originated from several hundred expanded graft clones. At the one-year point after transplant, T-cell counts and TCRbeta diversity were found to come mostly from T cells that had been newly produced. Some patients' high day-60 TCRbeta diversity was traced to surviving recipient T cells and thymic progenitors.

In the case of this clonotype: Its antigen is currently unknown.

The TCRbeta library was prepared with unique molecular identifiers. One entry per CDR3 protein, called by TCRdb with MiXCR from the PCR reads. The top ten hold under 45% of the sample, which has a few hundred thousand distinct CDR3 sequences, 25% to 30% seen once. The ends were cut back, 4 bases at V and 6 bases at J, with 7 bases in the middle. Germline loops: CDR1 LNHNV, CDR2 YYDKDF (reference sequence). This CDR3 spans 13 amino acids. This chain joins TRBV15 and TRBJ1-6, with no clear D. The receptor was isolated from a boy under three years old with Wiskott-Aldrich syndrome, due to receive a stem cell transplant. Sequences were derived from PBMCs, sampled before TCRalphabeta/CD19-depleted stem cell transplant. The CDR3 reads CATSKGINSPLHF. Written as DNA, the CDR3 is TGTGCCACCAGCAAGGGAATTAATTCACCCCTCCACTTT.